A selection of T cell receptor beta chains follows, all from one sample in a study of T cells after yellow fever vaccination. TCRdb fed the 5' RACE reads into MiXCR, producing one record per CDR3 protein. This sample has 250,000 to 400,000 distinct CDR3 sequences, with about 4% found just once. This specimen consisted of PBMCs, obtained 5 days after the yellow fever booster vaccination. The receptor set was obtained from a man aged 18-30 years who received the YFV17D yellow fever vaccine. Each CDR3 is given with its conserved first and last residue. The order of the fields is CDR3 protein, D gene, J gene, V gene. A D gene is named only where the DNA matches it firmly.

CASSGRDRGGYGYTF,TRBD1,TRBJ1-2,TRBV10-2
CASSQQGGTGIQETQYF,.,TRBJ2-5,TRBV4-2
CASSISGTVFNEQFF,.,TRBJ2-1,TRBV5-1
CSARTGTGNTIYF,.,TRBJ1-3,TRBV20-1
CATSPGTGVYGYTF,TRBD1,TRBJ1-2,TRBV24-1
CASSQVPETQYF,.,TRBJ2-5,TRBV3-1
CASSYFGVHQETQYF,.,TRBJ2-5,TRBV6-2/TRBV6-3
CASSLGPGQFGELFF,TRBD1,TRBJ2-2,TRBV7-2
CSVEDSDSYGYTF,.,TRBJ1-2,TRBV29-1
CASSLASTHTDTQYF,.,TRBJ2-3,TRBV5-4
CASSPGEEEQPQHF,.,TRBJ1-5,TRBV6-1
CASSPRGQTLLNYGYTF,.,TRBJ1-2,TRBV18
CSARGDLEAF,.,TRBJ2-5,TRBV20-1
CASSLGYLGSGYGYTF,.,TRBJ1-2,TRBV7-8
CASSVQASYEQYF,.,TRBJ2-7,TRBV6-1
CASSSRQRGGEKLFF,.,TRBJ1-4,TRBV7-9
CATSDGGILTQYF,TRBD2,TRBJ2-3,TRBV24-1
CASSSSGGAKVTQYF,.,TRBJ2-3,TRBV7-2
CASPGGSGELFF,.,TRBJ2-2,TRBV2
CASSPRMDREPDQPQHF,TRBD1,TRBJ1-5,TRBV7-6
CASSGGLADQETQYF,TRBD2,TRBJ2-5,TRBV2
CASVRGRGSEQFF,.,TRBJ2-1,TRBV5-3
CASSLVGVDEQFF,.,TRBJ2-1,TRBV11-2
CSAQNPGRRTGELFF,.,TRBJ2-2,TRBV20-1
CASRRDSRYGYTF,TRBD1,TRBJ1-2,TRBV6-6
CASTTSYTGELFF,.,TRBJ2-2,TRBV11-2